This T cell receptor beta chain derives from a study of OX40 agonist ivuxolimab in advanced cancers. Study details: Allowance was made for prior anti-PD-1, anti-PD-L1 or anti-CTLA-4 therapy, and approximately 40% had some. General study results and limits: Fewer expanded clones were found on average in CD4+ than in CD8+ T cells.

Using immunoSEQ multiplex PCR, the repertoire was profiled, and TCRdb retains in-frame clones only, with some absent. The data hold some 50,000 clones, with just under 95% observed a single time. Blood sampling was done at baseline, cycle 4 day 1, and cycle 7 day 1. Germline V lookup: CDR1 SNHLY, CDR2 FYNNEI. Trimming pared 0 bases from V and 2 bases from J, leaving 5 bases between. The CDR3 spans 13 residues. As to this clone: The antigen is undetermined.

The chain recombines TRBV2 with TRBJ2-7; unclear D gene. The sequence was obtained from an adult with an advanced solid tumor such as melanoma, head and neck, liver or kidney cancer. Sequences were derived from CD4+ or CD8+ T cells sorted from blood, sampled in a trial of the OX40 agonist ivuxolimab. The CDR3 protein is CASSEALTYEQYF. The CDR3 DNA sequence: TGTGCCAGCAGTGAAGCCCTCACCTACGAGCAGTACTTC.